The following is a T cell receptor (beta chain) sequence with its context. The data were obtained in a study of cytomegalovirus exposure and HLA in healthy donors. From germline, CDR1 is SQVTM and CDR2 ANQGSEA. The V segment lost 6 bases and the J segment 6 bases; nucleotides outside the gene matches: 5. This CDR3 comprises 13 residues. The PCR was carried out with 60 Vbeta primers and 13 Jbeta primers. The repertoire was sequenced with immunoSEQ multiplex PCR; TCRdb's copy has only in-frame clones and lacks some. Here the sample spans 110,000 to 150,000 clones, about four fifths being singletons. The genes are TRBV29-1 and TRBJ1-1; 12 bases align to TRBD1. This clonotype originated in a female donor in good health and CMV-seronegative. The sequenced sample consisted of PBMCs. CDR3 coding DNA: TGCAGCGTGGGACAGGGGGCGAGGGCTGAAGCTTTCTTT. Encoded protein: CSVGQGARAEAFF.